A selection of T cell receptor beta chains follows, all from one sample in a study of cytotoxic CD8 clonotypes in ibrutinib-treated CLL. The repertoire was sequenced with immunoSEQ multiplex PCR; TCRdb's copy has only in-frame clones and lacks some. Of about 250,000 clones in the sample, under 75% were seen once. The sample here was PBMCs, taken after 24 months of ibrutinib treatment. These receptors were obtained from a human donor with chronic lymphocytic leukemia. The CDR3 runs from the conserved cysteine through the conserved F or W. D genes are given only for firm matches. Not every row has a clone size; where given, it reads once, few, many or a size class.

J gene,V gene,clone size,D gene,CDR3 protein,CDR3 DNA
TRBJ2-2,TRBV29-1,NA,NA,CSAVKGVTGELFF,TGCAGCGCGGTGAAGGGGGTAACCGGGGAGCTGTTTTTT
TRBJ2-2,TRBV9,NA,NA,CASSLPGELFF,TGTGCCAGCAGCCTGCCCGGGGAGCTGTTTTTT
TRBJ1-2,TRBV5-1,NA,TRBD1,CASSSLRQGDVGYTF,TGCGCCAGCAGTTCCCTCCGACAGGGGGATGTTGGCTACACCTTC
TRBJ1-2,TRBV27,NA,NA,CASRSVGEPHGYTF,TGTGCCAGCAGATCCGTCGGGGAACCCCATGGCTACACCTTC
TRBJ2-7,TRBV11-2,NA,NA,CASSTYYEQYF,TGTGCCAGCAGCACCTACTACGAGCAGTACTTC
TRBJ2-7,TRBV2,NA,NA,CASTGRSYEQYF,TGTGCCTCAACGGGGCGGAGCTACGAGCAGTACTTC
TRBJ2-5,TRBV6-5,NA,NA,CASSYSASVETQYF,TGTGCCAGCAGTTACTCGGCTAGCGTGGAGACCCAGTACTTC
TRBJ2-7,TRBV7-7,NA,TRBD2,CASSFGRGYEQYF,TGTGCTAGCAGCTTCGGGAGGGGGTACGAGCAGTACTTC
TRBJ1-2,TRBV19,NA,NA,CASSPNPQGYGYTF,TGTGCCAGTAGTCCAAATCCCCAGGGCTATGGCTACACCTTC
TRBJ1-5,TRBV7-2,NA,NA,CASSLAPIQPQHF,TGTGCCAGCAGCTTAGCCCCTATTCAGCCCCAGCATTTT
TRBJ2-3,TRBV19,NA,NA,CASRGQGTDTQYF,TGTGCCAGTAGGGGGCAGGGTACAGATACGCAGTATTTT
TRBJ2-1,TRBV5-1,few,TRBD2,CASSRWTSGESSYNEQFF,TGCGCCAGCAGCCGTTGGACTAGCGGGGAAAGCTCCTACAATGAGCAGTTCTTC
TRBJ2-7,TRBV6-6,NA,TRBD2,CASSYQGLAGGGEQYF,TGTGCCAGCAGTTACCAGGGACTAGCGGGAGGGGGGGAGCAGTACTTC
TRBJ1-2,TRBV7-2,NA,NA,CASSFGMGYGYTF,TGTGCCAGCAGCTTTGGCATGGGCTATGGCTACACCTTC
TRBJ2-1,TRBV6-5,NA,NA,CASSYGWQFF,TGTGCCAGCAGTTACGGGTGGCAGTTCTTC
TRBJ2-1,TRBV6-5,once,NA,CASSLGGSPHEQFF,TGTGCCAGCAGCCTCGGGGGTAGTCCCCATGAGCAGTTCTTC
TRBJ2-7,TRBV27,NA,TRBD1,CASSPRQGARGEQYF,TGTGCCAGCAGTCCCAGACAGGGGGCGCGTGGCGAGCAGTACTTC
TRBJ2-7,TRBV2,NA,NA,CASSEQVVYEQYF,TGTGCCAGCAGTGAACAGGTTGTCTACGAGCAGTACTTC
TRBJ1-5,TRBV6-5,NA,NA,CASSYSGGHQPQHF,TGTGCCAGCAGTTACTCGGGGGGCCATCAGCCCCAGCATTTT
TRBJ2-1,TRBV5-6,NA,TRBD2,CASSLTSGKVNEQFF,TGTGCCAGCAGCTTGACTAGCGGGAAGGTCAATGAGCAGTTCTTC
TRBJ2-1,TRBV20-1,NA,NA,CSAQLVGEQFF,TGCAGTGCACAGTTGGTGGGTGAGCAGTTCTTC
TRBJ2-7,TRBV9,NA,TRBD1,CASSVETGGWVDEQYF,TGTGCCAGCAGCGTCGAGACAGGGGGATGGGTTGACGAGCAGTACTTC
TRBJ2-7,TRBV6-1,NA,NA,CAHIGGRSYEQYF,TGTGCCCATATTGGGGGGAGATCCTACGAGCAGTACTTC
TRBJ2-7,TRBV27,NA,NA,CASSLRTGIYEQYF,TGTGCCAGCAGTTTAAGGACGGGAATCTACGAGCAGTACTTC
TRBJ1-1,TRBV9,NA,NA,CASSVQSMNTEAFF,TGTGCCAGCAGCGTCCAGTCCATGAACACTGAAGCTTTCTTT
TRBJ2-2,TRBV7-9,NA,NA,CASSSPERIGELFF,TGTGCCAGCAGCTCCCCTGAGAGAATCGGGGAGCTGTTTTTT
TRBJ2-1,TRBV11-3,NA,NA,CASSHEEGSYNEQFF,TGTGCCAGCAGCCACGAAGAGGGATCCTACAATGAGCAGTTCTTC
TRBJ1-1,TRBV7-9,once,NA,CASSFNTRAGAFF,TGTGCCAGCAGCTTCAATACCCGAGCGGGGGCTTTCTTT
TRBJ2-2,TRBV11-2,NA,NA,CASSWGDTGELFF,TGTGCCAGCAGCTGGGGGGACACCGGGGAGCTGTTTTTT
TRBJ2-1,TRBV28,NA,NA,CASSLFTSKVPSSYNEQFF,TGTGCCAGCAGTTTATTTACTAGCAAAGTCCCTAGCTCCTACAATGAGCAGTTCTTC
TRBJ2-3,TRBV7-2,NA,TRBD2,CASSSSTSGSSDTQYF,TGTGCCAGCAGCTCCTCGACTAGCGGGAGCTCAGATACGCAGTATTTT
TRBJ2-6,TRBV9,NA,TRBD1,CGSLPKRDRDSGRSGANVLTF,TGTGGCAGCCTCCCAAAACGGGACAGGGATTCTGGAAGGTCTGGGGCCAACGTCCTGACTTTC
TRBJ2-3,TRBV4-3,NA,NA,CASSQDRTAPDTQYF,TGCGCCAGCAGCCAAGATCGAACGGCGCCAGATACGCAGTATTTT
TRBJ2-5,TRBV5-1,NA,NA,CASSPTGETQYF,TGCGCCAGCAGCCCGACCGGGGAGACCCAGTACTTC
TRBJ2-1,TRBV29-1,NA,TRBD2,CSVEGIAGGPRGEQFF,TGCAGCGTTGAAGGGATAGCGGGAGGGCCCCGGGGTGAGCAGTTCTTC
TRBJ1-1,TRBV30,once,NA,CAWSRTLNTEAFF,TGTGCCTGGAGTCGGACTTTGAACACTGAAGCTTTCTTT
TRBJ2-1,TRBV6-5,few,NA,CASSLRSYNEQFF,TGTGCCAGCAGTCTCCGCTCCTACAATGAGCAGTTCTTC
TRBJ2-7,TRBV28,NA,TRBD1,CASIRGQGPYEQYF,TGTGCCAGCATCCGAGGACAGGGTCCCTACGAGCAGTACTTC
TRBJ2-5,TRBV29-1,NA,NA,CSVNPGETQYF,TGCAGCGTTAATCCTGGGGAGACCCAGTACTTC
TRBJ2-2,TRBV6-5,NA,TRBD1,CASSWTGINTGELFF,TGTGCCAGCAGTTGGACAGGAATTAACACCGGGGAGCTGTTTTTT
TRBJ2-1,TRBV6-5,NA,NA,CASSLNADNEQFF,TGTGCCAGCAGCTTAAACGCGGACAATGAGCAGTTCTTC
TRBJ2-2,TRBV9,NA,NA,CASSSWGGELFF,TGTGCCAGCAGCTCATGGGGCGGGGAGCTGTTTTTT
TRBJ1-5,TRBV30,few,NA,CAWTSDLNQPQHF,TGTGCCTGGACCTCTGACCTCAATCAGCCCCAGCATTTT
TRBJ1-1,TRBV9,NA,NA,CASSVIGGAEAFF,TGTGCCAGCAGCGTAATTGGTGGCGCTGAAGCTTTCTTT